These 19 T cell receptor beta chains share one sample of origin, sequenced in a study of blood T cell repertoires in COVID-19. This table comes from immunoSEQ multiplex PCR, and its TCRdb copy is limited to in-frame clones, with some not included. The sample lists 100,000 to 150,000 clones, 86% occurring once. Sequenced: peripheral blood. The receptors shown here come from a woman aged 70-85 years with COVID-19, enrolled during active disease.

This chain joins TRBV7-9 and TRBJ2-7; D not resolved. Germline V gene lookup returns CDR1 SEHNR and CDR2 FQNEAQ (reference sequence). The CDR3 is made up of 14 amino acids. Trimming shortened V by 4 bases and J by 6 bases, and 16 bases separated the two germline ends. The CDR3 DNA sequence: TGTGCCAGCAGCTCCTTTGCCACAAATTCCGAGCAGTACTTC. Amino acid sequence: CASSSFATNSEQYF.

CDR3 region: CASSAGQGHREKLFF. CDR3 coding DNA: TGTGCCAGCAGCGCAGGACAGGGTCATCGTGAAAAACTGTTTTTT. The chain combines TRBV9 with TRBJ1-4, with 8 bases aligning to TRBD1. The V gene's germline CDR1 is SGDLS and CDR2 YYNGEE. This CDR3 contains 15 residues. V lost 3 bases to trimming and J lost 7 bases; unmatched junction nucleotides: 8. Based on the CDR3 plus reference TRBV9 and TRBJ1-4, the full variable domain is DSGVTQTPKHLITATGQRVTLRCSPRSGDLSVYWYQQSLDQGLQFLIQYYNGEERAKGNILERFSAQQFPDLHSELNLSSLELGDSALYFCASSAGQGHREKLFFGSGTQLSVL.

The CDR3 loop is CASSPAGGDSYEQYF. CDR3 in DNA: TGTGCCAGCAGCCCAGCAGGGGGTGATTCCTACGAGCAGTACTTC. V usage is TRBV9 and J usage is TRBJ2-7, with 7 bases fitting TRBD1. Germline V CDR1 and CDR2: SGDLS, YYNGEE. This CDR3 contains 15 residues. V gave up 4 bases and J gave up 1 base; unmatched junction bases: 8.

DNA of the CDR3: TGTGCCAGCAGGGAACAGGGGGCCCCTAATGAAAAACTGTTTTTT. The encoded protein is CASREQGAPNEKLFF. The chain carries TRBV2 and TRBJ1-4; TRBD1 agrees at 9 bases. CDR1 and CDR2 (germline): SNHLY, FYNNEI. The CDR3 is made up of 15 amino acids. V shed 6 bases, J shed 3 bases, and the junction held 5 bases outside the gene matches.

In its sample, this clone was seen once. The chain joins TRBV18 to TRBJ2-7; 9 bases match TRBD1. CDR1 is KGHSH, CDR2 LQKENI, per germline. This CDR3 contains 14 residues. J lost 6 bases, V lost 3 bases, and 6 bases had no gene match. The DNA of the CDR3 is TGTGCCAGCTCACCGGTACAGGGGGCTAGCGAGCAGTACTTC. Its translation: CASSPVQGASEQYF.

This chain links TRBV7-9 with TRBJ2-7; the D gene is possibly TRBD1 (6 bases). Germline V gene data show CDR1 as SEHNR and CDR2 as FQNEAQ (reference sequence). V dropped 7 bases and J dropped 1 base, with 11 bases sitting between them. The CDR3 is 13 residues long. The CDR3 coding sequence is TGTGCCAGCAACCAGGGGTTTTCCTACGAGCAGTACTTC. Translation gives CASNQGFSYEQYF.

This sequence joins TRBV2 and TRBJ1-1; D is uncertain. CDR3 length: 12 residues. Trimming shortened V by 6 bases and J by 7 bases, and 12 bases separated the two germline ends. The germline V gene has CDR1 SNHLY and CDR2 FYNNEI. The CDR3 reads CASRLTGSEAFF. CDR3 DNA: TGTGCCAGCAGGTTAACGGGAAGTGAAGCTTTCTTT.

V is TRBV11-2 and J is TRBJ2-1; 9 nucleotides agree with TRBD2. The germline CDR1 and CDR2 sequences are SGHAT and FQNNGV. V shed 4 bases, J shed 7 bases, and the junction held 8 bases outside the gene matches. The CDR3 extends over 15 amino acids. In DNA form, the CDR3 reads TGTGCCAGCAGCTCGGCGGGGGGGTCTCGGAATGAGCAGTTCTTC. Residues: CASSSAGGSRNEQFF.

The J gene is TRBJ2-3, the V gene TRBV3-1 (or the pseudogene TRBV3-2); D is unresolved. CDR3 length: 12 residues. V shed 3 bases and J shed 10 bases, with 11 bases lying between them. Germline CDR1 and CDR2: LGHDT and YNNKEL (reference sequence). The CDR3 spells CASSHYAEAQYF. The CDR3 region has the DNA TGTGCCAGCAGCCATTACGCAGAGGCGCAGTATTTT.

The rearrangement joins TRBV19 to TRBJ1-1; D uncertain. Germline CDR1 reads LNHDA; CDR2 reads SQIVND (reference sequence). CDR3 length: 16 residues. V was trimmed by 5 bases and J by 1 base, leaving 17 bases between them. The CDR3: CASSWLFRRENTEAFF. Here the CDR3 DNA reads TGTGCCAGTAGTTGGCTCTTCAGACGGGAGAACACTGAAGCTTTCTTT.

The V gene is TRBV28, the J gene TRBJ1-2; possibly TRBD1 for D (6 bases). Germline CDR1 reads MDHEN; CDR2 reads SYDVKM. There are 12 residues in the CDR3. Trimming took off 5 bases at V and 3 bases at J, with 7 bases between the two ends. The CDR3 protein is CASSAGDYGYTF. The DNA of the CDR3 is TGTGCCAGCAGTGCAGGGGACTATGGCTACACCTTC.

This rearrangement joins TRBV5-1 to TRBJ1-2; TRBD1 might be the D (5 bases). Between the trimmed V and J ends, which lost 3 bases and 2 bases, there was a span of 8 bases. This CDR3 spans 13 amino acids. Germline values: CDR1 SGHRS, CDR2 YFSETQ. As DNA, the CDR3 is TGCGCCAGCAGCTGGCCAGGGAACTATGGCTACACCTTC. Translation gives CASSWPGNYGYTF.

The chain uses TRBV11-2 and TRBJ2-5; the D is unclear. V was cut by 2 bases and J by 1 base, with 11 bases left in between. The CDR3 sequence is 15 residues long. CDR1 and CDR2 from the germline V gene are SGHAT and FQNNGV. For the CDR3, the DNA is TGTGCCAGCAGCTTATTCATCCCCCCCCAAGAGACCCAGTACTTC. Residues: CASSLFIPPQETQYF.

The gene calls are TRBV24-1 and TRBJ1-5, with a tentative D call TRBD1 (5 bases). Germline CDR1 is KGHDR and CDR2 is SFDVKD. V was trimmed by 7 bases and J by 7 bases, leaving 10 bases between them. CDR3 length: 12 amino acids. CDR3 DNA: TGTGCCACCAGCCGCGCAGGGCAGCCCCAGCATTTT. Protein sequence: CATSRAGQPQHF.

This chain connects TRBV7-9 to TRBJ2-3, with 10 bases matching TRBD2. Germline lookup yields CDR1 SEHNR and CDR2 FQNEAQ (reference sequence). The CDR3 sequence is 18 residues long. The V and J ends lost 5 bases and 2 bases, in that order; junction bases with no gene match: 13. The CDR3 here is CASSPGGRGLASTDTQYF. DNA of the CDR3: TGTGCCAGCAGCCCCGGGGGACGGGGACTAGCGTCCACAGATACGCAGTATTTT.

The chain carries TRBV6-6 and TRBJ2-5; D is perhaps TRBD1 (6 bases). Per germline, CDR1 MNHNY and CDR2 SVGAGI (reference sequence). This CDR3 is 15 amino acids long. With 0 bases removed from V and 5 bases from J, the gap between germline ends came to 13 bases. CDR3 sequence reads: CASSYSRTASETQYF. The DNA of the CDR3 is TGTGCCAGCAGTTACTCTAGGACAGCCAGTGAGACCCAGTACTTC.

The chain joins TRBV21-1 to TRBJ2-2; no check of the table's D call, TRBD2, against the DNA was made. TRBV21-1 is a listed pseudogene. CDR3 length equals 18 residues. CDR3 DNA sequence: TGTGCCAGCAGCGCCCAACCTCGGGGGGCCGCGAACACCGGGGAGCTGTTTTTT. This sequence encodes CASSAQPRGAANTGELFF.

The CDR3 DNA follows: TGTGCCAGCAGCGTAGCAGGGGGAAGCGGGTACAATGAGCAGTTCTTC. Translating it yields CASSVAGGSGYNEQFF. The chain is built from TRBV9 and TRBJ2-1; D perhaps matches TRBD1 (7 bases). The ends were cut back, 0 bases at V and 4 bases at J, with 14 bases in the middle. The V gene's germline CDR1 is SGDLS and CDR2 YYNGEE. The CDR3 is 16 amino acids.

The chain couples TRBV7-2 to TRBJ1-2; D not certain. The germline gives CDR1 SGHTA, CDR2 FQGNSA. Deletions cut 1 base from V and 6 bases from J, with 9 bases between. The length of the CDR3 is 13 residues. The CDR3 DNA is TGTGCCAGCAGCTTAGTACAGAAAAATGGCTACACCTTC. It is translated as CASSLVQKNGYTF.